This T cell receptor (beta chain) was sequenced in a study of OX40 agonist ivuxolimab in advanced cancers. Whole-study context: Eligibility admitted prior anti-PD-1, anti-PD-L1 or anti-CTLA-4 therapy; 35% to 40% had some.

For this clone: Its antigen is as yet unknown.

Produced via immunoSEQ multiplex PCR; TCRdb's table is partial and in-frame only. The table lists roughly 45,000 clones, 80% to 95% of them singletons. Notes on the study in general: The antigen specificity of the peripheral T cells (those that were expanded) was not determined.

V lost 5 bases, J lost 1 base, and 9 bases stayed unmatched. The germline V gene encodes CDR1 KGHSH and CDR2 LQKENI. CDR3 length equals 16 residues. The chain has TRBV18 and TRBJ1-1; 8 bases align to TRBD1. The sequencing used CD4+ or CD8+ T cells sorted from blood, collected in a trial of the OX40 agonist ivuxolimab. This clonotype was sampled from an adult with an advanced solid tumor such as melanoma, head and neck, liver or kidney cancer. CDR3 residues: CASSTNDRGRNTEAFF. DNA of the CDR3: TGTGCCAGCTCAACCAATGACAGGGGCAGGAACACTGAAGCTTTCTTT.